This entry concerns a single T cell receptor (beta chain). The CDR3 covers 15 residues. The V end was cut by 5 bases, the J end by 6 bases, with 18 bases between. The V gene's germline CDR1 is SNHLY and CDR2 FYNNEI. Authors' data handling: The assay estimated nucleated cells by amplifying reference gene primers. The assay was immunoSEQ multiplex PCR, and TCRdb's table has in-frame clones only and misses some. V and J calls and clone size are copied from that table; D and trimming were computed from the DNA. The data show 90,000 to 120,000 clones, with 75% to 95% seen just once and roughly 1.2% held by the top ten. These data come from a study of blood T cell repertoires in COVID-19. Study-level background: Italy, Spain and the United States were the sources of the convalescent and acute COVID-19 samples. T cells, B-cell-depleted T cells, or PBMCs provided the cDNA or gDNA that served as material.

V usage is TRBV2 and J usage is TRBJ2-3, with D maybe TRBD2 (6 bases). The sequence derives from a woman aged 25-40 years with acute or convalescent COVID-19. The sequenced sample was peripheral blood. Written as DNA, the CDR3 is TGTGCCAGCAGTACAAAAGCGGGTTTGGGTGATACGCAGTATTTT. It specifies CASSTKAGLGDTQYF. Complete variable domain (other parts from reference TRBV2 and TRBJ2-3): EPEVTQTPSHQVTQMGQEVILRCVPISNHLYFYWYRQILGQKVEFLVSFYNNEISEKSEIFDDQFSVERPDGSNFTLKIRSTKLEDSAMYFCASSTKAGLGDTQYFGPGTRLTVL.